A selection of T cell receptor beta chains follows, all from one sample in a study of CD8 T cells in ankylosing spondylitis. TCRdb called the 5' RACE reads again in MiXCR, with one record for every CDR3 protein. The table lists 69,000 or so distinct CDR3 sequences, 5.3% of them singletons. The sequencing input was blood, either unsorted or a sorted T cell fraction (not recorded which). These receptor sequences come from a male donor with ankylosing spondylitis or in good health (not recorded which). The CDR3 runs from the conserved cysteine through the conserved F or W. The order of the fields is D gene, J gene, clone size, V gene, CDR3 DNA, CDR3 protein. The D gene is left open where the match is weak. A row's size may be missing; if present it is once, few, many or a size class.

NA	TRBJ2-2	many	TRBV12-3/TRBV12-4	TGTGCCAGCAGTTTAGGGCGGGCCGGGGAGCTGTTTTTT	CASSLGRAGELFF
TRBD1	TRBJ2-1	many	TRBV5-5	TGTGCCAGCAGCCCGAGGGGACAGGGCGGAGTAAATGAGCAGTTCTTC	CASSPRGQGGVNEQFF
NA	TRBJ1-1	many	TRBV2	TGTGCCAGCACGAGCCAGGGGAGAGGCACTGAAGCTTTCTTT	CASTSQGRGTEAFF
NA	TRBJ2-7	many	TRBV6-2/TRBV6-3	TGTGCCAGCAGTTCCCGGACAGCTACCTACGAGCAGTACTTC	CASSSRTATYEQYF
NA	TRBJ2-5	many	TRBV5-1	TGCGCCAGCAGCTACGGACTCAAAGAGACCCAGTACTTC	CASSYGLKETQYF
NA	TRBJ1-1	many	TRBV7-2	TGTGCCAGCAGCTTAGGCATGACAACTGAAGCTTTCTTT	CASSLGMTTEAFF
NA	TRBJ1-1	many	TRBV4-1	TGCGCCAGCAGCCCTGGTGGGGGTTCCACTGAAGCTTTCTTT	CASSPGGGSTEAFF
TRBD2	TRBJ2-3	many	TRBV20-1	TGCAGTGCTCGAAAGTGGGGGGGGACAGATACGCAGTATTTT	CSARKWGGTDTQYF
TRBD1	TRBJ2-5	many	TRBV5-6	TGTGCCAGCAGCACCTCAAGGACAGGGGGAGAGACCCAGTACTTC	CASSTSRTGGETQYF
NA	TRBJ1-5	many	TRBV7-2	TGTGCCAGCAGCTTGATTGGGGGCAGTCAGCCCCAGCATTTT	CASSLIGGSQPQHF
TRBD1	TRBJ1-1	many	TRBV7-2	TGTGCCAGCAGCTTCCAGGGGGCGACAGTCGATGAAGCTTTCTTT	CASSFQGATVDEAFF
NA	TRBJ2-3	NA	TRBV7-9	TGTGCCAGCAGCGCCACCCTAGGACAGCTCACAGATACGCAGTGTTTT	CASSATLGQLTDTQCF
NA	TRBJ1-1	many	TRBV15	TGTGCCACCAGCAGAGCTGGGGGGACGGGGGCTTTCTTT	CATSRAGGTGAFF
TRBD2	TRBJ2-2	many	TRBV20-1	TGCAGTGCTAGGGATGCTTCAGGGACTAGCGGCACCGGGGAGCTGTTTTTT	CSARDASGTSGTGELFF
NA	TRBJ1-5	many	TRBV12-3/TRBV12-4	TGTGCCAGCAGCTCGTATAGCAATCAGCCCCAGCATTTT	CASSSYSNQPQHF
NA	TRBJ2-5	many	TRBV6-5	TGTGCCAGCAGTTCCCCCGGGGGCCTACAAGAGACCCAGTACTTC	CASSSPGGLQETQYF
NA	TRBJ2-5	many	TRBV5-6	TGTGCCAGCAGCTTGGGACTAAGCGAAGAGACCCAGTACTTC	CASSLGLSEETQYF
TRBD1	TRBJ2-4	many	TRBV7-8	TGTGCCAGCAGCTTAGAAGGGGGCGCCGGCAAAAACATTCAGTACTTC	CASSLEGGAGKNIQYF
TRBD1	TRBJ2-2	many	TRBV10-3	TGTGCCATCAGTGATCCGGGACAGAGGAACACCGGGGAGCTGTTTTTT	CAISDPGQRNTGELFF
NA	TRBJ1-1	many	TRBV29-1	TGCAGCGTTGCCCAAACGATTTACACTGAAGCTTTCTTT	CSVAQTIYTEAFF
NA	TRBJ2-5	many	TRBV12-3/TRBV12-4	TGTGCCAGCAGTTTAAGAGATATCGGTGAGACCCAGTACTTC	CASSLRDIGETQYF
TRBD2	TRBJ2-7	many	TRBV4-1	TGCGCCAGCAGCCAAGACACAGCGGGGAAATACGAGCAGTACTTC	CASSQDTAGKYEQYF
TRBD1	TRBJ1-6	many	TRBV7-8	TGTGCCAGCAGCTTAGCGCAGGGACAGAGTAATTCACCCCTCCACTTT	CASSLAQGQSNSPLHF
NA	TRBJ2-5	many	TRBV7-9	TGTGCCAGCAGGCCTACAGAGATCCCCGGGGCCCAGTACTTC	CASRPTEIPGAQYF
NA	TRBJ1-3	many	TRBV4-1	TGCGCCAGCAGCCATGATTCTACGGTCCGCTCTGGAAACACCATATATTTT	CASSHDSTVRSGNTIYF
TRBD2	TRBJ2-3	many	TRBV20-1	TGCAGTGCTCGTAGCGGGGGGCTTATAAGAGATACGCAGTATTTT	CSARSGGLIRDTQYF